These 2 T cell receptor beta chains share one sample of origin, sequenced in a study of T cell clonality in common variable immunodeficiency (dated by TCRdb to the mid-2010s). Receptor amplification or capture employed the immunoSEQ multiplex PCR assay. Held by TCRdb, this immuneACCESS table contains in-frame sequences only and omits some clones. Under half of the omission traces to an unresolved V gene where checked; the cause of the rest is unknown. The sample has about 47,000 clones on record, with no singletons. About 2% of the sample is held by the ten biggest clonotypes. The specimen sequenced was peripheral blood mononuclear cells. The receptor set was obtained from a person aged 18 to 75 in good health.

This clone was picked up many times. The read falls 3 residues short of the CDR3 end, and the missing part is taken from the germline J gene. V gene TRBV7-9 combines with J gene TRBJ2-2; a weak D match, TRBD2 (5 bases). Trimming left V 5 bases short and J 0 bases short, with 7 bases between. Per germline, CDR1 SEHNR and CDR2 FQNEAQ (reference sequence). The length of the CDR3 is 14 residues. The CDR3 is CASSDYPNTGELFF. Incomplete CDR3 DNA: TGTGCCAGCAGCGACTACCCGAACACCGGGGAG.

This clone was detected only a few times. The sequence runs out 3 residues before the end of the CDR3; the remainder is reconstructed from the germline J gene. The chain joins TRBV19 to TRBJ2-4; TRBD2 matches at 12 bases. This CDR3 is built from 17 residues. CDR1 is LNHDA, CDR2 SQIVND, per germline (reference sequence). Trimming took 10 bases from V and 1 from J; bases not matched to a gene: 11. The part of the CDR3 DNA that was read is TGTGCCACCGAGGGGGGCACTAGCGGGGGGGCCAAAAACATT. It is translated as CATEGGTSGGAKNI. The entire CDR3 protein is CATEGGTSGGAKNIQYF.